Below are 10 T cell receptor beta chains sequenced from a single sample in a study of control samples from healthy donors and cancer patients. Method: immunoSEQ multiplex PCR; TCRdb's copy keeps in-frame clones and lacks some. The sample yields about 73,000 clones, over 85% seen once. The sample consisted of PBMCs. All receptors come from a man in his 60s with lung cancer.

This clone occurred once. This chain joins TRBV11-3 and TRBJ1-3; D not certain. The CDR3 length is 15 residues. Germline V lookup: CDR1 SGHNT, CDR2 YENEEA. V was shortened by 0 bases and J by 3 bases, with 9 bases between the two germline ends. CDR3 sequence (DNA): TGTGCCAGCAGCTTAGAGCCGCAGTTTGGAAACACCATATATTTT. Translation gives CASSLEPQFGNTIYF.

The chain carries TRBV7-2 and TRBJ2-2; D is uncertain. Trimming shortened V by 5 bases and J by 6 bases, and 22 bases separated the two germline ends. This CDR3 is 17 amino acids long. Germline loops: CDR1 SGHTA, CDR2 FQGNSA. This CDR3 is CASSPRVGFGNAGELFF. Written as DNA, the CDR3 is TGTGCCAGCAGCCCTCGGGTGGGGTTCGGTAACGCCGGGGAGCTGTTTTTT.

As DNA, the CDR3 is TGTGCCACCAGTGATCCCCCGTCTTTTGAAGCTTTCTTT. It specifies CATSDPPSFEAFF. The genes are TRBV24-1 and TRBJ1-1; D gene ambiguous. Germline CDR1 reads KGHDR; CDR2 reads SFDVKD. The CDR3 sequence is 13 residues long. Between the trimmed V and J ends, which lost 3 bases and 7 bases, there was a span of 11 bases.

V usage is TRBV5-4 and J usage is TRBJ1-4; 8 nucleotides align to TRBD1. The germline V gene encodes CDR1 SGHNT and CDR2 YYREEE (reference sequence). The length of the CDR3 is 16 residues. V trimming: 4 bases; J trimming: 1 base; junction bases outside the gene matches: 6. CDR3 sequence (DNA): TGTGCCAGCAGCCGACGAGGACAGGGAACTAATGAAAAACTGTTTTTT. Its protein is CASSRRGQGTNEKLFF.

V and J are TRBV4-1 and TRBJ2-7; D gene uncertain. This CDR3 contains 15 residues. Germline CDR1 reads MGHRA; CDR2 reads YSYEKL. Trimming removed 1 base from V and 0 bases from J, with 10 bases in between. The CDR3 sequence: CASSQAAESSYEQYF. The CDR3 nucleotides are TGCGCCAGCAGCCAAGCTGCTGAAAGCTCCTACGAGCAGTACTTC.

This chain links TRBV7-2 with TRBJ1-2, with D possibly being TRBD1 (5 bases). The CDR3 is 16 amino acids. CDR1 is SGHTA and CDR2 is FQGNSA in the germline V gene. Trimming took off 5 bases at V and 0 bases at J, with 16 bases between the two ends. The DNA for the CDR3 is TGTGCCAGCAGCGCCAGTCGGGGGATCCCTAACTATGGCTACACCTTC. It yields the protein CASSASRGIPNYGYTF.

V gene TRBV5-4 combines with J gene TRBJ1-4, with D uncertain. Germline CDR1 is SGHNT and CDR2 is YYREEE (reference sequence). V was shortened by 3 bases and J by 3 bases, with 9 bases between the two germline ends. The CDR3 is made up of 14 amino acids. CDR3 loop: CASSSGSSNEKLFF. DNA for the CDR3: TGTGCCAGCAGCTCGGGCAGCTCTAATGAAAAACTGTTTTTT.

The chain links TRBV3-1 (or the pseudogene TRBV3-2) to TRBJ1-1; tentatively, D is TRBD1 (5 bases). The V gene lost 0 bases and the J gene lost 10 bases, with 12 bases spanning the gap. The V gene's germline CDR1 is LGHDT and CDR2 YNNKEL (reference sequence). This CDR3 is built from 13 residues. DNA of the CDR3: TGTGCCAGCAGCCAAGATCGCAGGGTGGTAGCTTTCTTT. This gives the protein CASSQDRRVVAFF.

The chain uses TRBV19 and TRBJ1-1, with a weak D call TRBD1 (6 bases). The V and J ends lost 5 bases and 3 bases respectively, with 13 bases between them. Germline V gene lookup returns CDR1 LNHDA and CDR2 SQIVND (reference sequence). The CDR3 is 14 residues long. The CDR3 DNA is TGTGCCAGTAGTTATGCAGGGGAAGACACTGAAGCTTTCTTT. Encoded protein: CASSYAGEDTEAFF.

This clone turned up a few times. As DNA, the CDR3 is TGCGCCAGCAGTCACCCCCCGGGTCGGGGGGTGGCCAAAAACATTCAGTACTTC. Translation gives CASSHPPGRGVAKNIQYF. The V gene is TRBV23-1, the J gene TRBJ2-4, with 7 bases that match TRBD2. TRBV23-1 is designated an ORF whose function remains uncertain. The CDR3 spans 18 residues. The ends lost 3 bases at V and 1 base at J; junction bases unmatched: 12.